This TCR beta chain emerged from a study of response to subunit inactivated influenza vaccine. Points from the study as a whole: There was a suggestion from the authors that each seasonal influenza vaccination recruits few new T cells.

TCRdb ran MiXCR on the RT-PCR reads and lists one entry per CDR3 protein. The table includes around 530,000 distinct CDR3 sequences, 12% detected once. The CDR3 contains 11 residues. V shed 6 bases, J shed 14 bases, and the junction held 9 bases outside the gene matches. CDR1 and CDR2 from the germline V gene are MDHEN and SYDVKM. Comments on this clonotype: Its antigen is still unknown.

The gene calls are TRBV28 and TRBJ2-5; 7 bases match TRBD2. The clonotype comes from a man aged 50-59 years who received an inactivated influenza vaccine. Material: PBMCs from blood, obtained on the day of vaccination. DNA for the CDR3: TGTGCCAGCAGCCCAGGGACTATAGGATACTTC. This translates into CASSPGTIGYF.